The clone carrying this T cell receptor beta chain has a handful of counts. The antigen is not known. A sort by CD45RO/CCR7/CD25/CD127/CD95/CD27 yielded CD4+ naive, central memory, regulatory and stem cell-like memory cells. Expressed TCRB transcripts were sequenced after all isolated RNA was converted to cDNA. Clones were read by immunoSEQ multiplex PCR, and TCRdb kept only the in-frame ones, dropping some. The repertoire holds more than 300,000 clones, roughly 9% seen once, with more than 0.8% in the top ten. The data were obtained in a study of beta chain features in type 1 diabetes. Study conclusions and caveats: Reads derived from cDNA could over-represent cells showing high TCR expression. Moderately but significantly shorter TCRB CDR3s were found in Type 1 diabetes patients in all four CD4+ subsets.

Trimming removed 2 bases from V and 8 bases from J; junction bases left unmatched: 7. The CDR3 has 14 residues. Germline V gene sequence: CDR1 MNHNY, CDR2 SVGAGI (reference sequence). This receptor was identified in a man younger than 45 with type 1 diabetes. What was sequenced was central memory CD4+ T cells from blood. This chain joins TRBV6-6 and TRBJ1-2; 8 bases map to TRBD1. Written as DNA, the CDR3 is TGTGCCAGCAGTTACCAAGGACAGGGCGAAGGCTACACCTTC. Protein sequence: CASSYQGQGEGYTF.